This entry concerns a single T cell receptor beta chain. As yet, its antigen is unknown. The CDR3 totals 16 residues. V shed 1 base, J shed 2 bases, and the junction held 5 bases outside the gene matches. The germline CDR1 and CDR2 sequences are SGHNT and YENEEA. This specimen belongs to a study of vaccination effects on CD4 cells after COVID-19. TCRdb's copy holds only in-frame clones and misses some; the assay was immunoSEQ multiplex PCR. Of approximately 31,000 clones listed, roughly two thirds are singletons. With the ViraFEST assay, the study expanded antigen-specific CD4+ T cells using viral peptide pools, then sequenced them. It was after approximately 11 days of culture that CD4+ T cells were isolated. Of the BNT162b2 and mRNA-1273 vaccines, participants received two doses of one or the other.

The receptor's source is a human donor who received a COVID-19 vaccine. This specimen consisted of CD4+ T cells from PBMCs cultured with HCoV-229E spike peptides, obtained after COVID-19 vaccination. The chain links TRBV11-3 to TRBJ2-5; TRBD2 agrees at 9 bases. The CDR3 bases are TGTGCCAGCAGCTTAGGAAGGACTAGCGCTCAAGAGACCCAGTACTTC. Encoded protein: CASSLGRTSAQETQYF.